The text below deals with one TCR beta chain. Assay: immunoSEQ multiplex PCR; the TCRdb copy retains only in-frame clones and omits some. The sample lists 120,000 or so clones, 70% to 90% seen once, with 2.9% in the top ten. The V gene lost 6 bases and the J gene lost 4 bases, with 18 bases spanning the gap. Germline V gene sequence: CDR1 MNHEY, CDR2 SVGAGI. CDR3 length: 15 amino acids. The sample is drawn from a study of control samples from healthy donors and cancer patients. The V gene is TRBV6-5, the J gene TRBJ1-2; D possibly corresponds to TRBD1 (5 bases). The source material was blood. The sequence derives from a man in his 60s in good health. This CDR3 reads CASRGRGDSGYGYTF. Written as DNA, the CDR3 is TGTGCCAGCAGGGGGAGGGGAGACAGTGGCTATGGCTACACCTTC.